This record concerns one TCR beta chain sequence. Its matching antigen is unknown. The data derive from a study of T cells in women clearing cervical HPV infection. On the study more broadly: Case blood drawn at lesion detection; control blood after infection cleared. Whole-study results and caveats: Cases and controls were distinguished at AUC about 0.79 by richness and V genes.

Using immunoSEQ multiplex PCR, the repertoire was profiled, and TCRdb retains in-frame clones only, with some absent. There are tens of thousands of clones in the sample, with around 20% held by the top ten. This clonotype was obtained from a woman aged 18-70 years with a cervical HPV16 infection that either progressed to CIN3+ or cleared (not recorded which). The specimen sequenced was blood buffy coat.

CDR3 in amino acids: CASGAGISNEKLFF. The CDR3 bases that were read are TGTGCCAGCGGTGCGGGGATATCTAATGAAAAG. V is TRBV7-9 and J is TRBJ2-2; a possible D gene is TRBD2 (6 bases). The missing CDR3 end, 3 residues past where the read stops, is filled in from the germline J gene. This CDR3 has 14 residues. Per the germline V gene, CDR1 is SEHNR and CDR2 is FQNEAQ (reference sequence).